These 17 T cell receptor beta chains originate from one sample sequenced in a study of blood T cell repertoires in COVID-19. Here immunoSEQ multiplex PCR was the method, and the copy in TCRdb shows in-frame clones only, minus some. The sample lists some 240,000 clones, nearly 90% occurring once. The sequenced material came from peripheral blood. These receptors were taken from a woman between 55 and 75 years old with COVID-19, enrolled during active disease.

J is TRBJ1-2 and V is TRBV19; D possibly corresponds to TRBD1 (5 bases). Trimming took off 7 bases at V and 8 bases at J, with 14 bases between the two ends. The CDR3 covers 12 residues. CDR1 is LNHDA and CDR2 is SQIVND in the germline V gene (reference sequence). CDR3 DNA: TGTGCCAGTATCGGGGGAAAGGAAGGCTACACCTTC. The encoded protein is CASIGGKEGYTF.

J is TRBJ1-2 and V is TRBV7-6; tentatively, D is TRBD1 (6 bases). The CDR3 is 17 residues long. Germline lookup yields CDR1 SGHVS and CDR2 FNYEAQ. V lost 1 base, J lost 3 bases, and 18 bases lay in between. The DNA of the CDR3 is TGTGCCAGCAGCTTAGGGGTCAGGGGAATTAACGACTATGGCTACACCTTC. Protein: CASSLGVRGINDYGYTF.

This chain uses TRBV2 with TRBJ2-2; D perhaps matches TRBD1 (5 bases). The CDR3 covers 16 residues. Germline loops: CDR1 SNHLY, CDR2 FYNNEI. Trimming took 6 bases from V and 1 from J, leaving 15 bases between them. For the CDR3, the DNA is TGTGCCAGCAGCTTGACAGCAATCCAGAACACCGGGGAGCTGTTTTTT. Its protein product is CASSLTAIQNTGELFF.

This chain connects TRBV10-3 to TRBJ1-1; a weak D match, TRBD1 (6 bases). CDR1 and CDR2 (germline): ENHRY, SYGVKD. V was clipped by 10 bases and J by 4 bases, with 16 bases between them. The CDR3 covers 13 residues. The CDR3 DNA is TGTGCCACTTTTCCGAGGGGGGGCACTGAAGCTTTCTTT. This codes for CATFPRGGTEAFF.

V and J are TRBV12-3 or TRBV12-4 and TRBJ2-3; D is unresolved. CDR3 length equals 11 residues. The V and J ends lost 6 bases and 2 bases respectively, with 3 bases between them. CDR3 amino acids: CASSNTDTQYF. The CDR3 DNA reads TGTGCCAGCAGCAACACAGATACGCAGTATTTT.

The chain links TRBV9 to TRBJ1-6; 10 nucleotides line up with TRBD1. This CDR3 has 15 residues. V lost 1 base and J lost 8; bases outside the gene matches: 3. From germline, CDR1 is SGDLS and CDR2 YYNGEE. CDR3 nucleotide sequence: TGTGCCAGCAGCGTACGACAGGGGGCCGATTCACCCCTCCACTTT. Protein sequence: CASSVRQGADSPLHF.

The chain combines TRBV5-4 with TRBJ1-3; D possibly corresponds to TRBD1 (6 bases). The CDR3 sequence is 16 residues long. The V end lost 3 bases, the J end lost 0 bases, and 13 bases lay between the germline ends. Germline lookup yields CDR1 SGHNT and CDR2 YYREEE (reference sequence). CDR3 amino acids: CASSSHRETSGNTIYF. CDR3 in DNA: TGTGCCAGCAGCTCTCACAGGGAAACCTCTGGAAACACCATATATTTT.

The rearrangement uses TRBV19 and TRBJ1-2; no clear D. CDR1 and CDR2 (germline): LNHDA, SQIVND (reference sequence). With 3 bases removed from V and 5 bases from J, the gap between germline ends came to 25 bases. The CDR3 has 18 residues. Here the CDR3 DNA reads TGTGCCAGTAGTATGGGCCCGGTGGGCACCCCCGGCGGGTATGGCTACACCTTC. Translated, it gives CASSMGPVGTPGGYGYTF.

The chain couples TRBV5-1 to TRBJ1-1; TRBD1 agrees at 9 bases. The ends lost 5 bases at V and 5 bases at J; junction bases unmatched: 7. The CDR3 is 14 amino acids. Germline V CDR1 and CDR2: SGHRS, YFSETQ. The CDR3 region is CASRSSTGGTEAFF. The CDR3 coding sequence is TGCGCCAGCAGGTCCTCGACAGGGGGTACTGAAGCTTTCTTT.

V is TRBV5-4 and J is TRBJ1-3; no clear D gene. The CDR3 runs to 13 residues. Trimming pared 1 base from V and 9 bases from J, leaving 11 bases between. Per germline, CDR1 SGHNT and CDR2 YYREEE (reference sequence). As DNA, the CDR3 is TGTGCCAGCAGCTTGAATGCCGGGGTCACCATATATTTT. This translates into CASSLNAGVTIYF.

CDR3 coding DNA: TGTGCCAGCAGTTATCCGTCAGACGAGCAGTACTTC. The encoded protein is CASSYPSDEQYF. This chain joins TRBV6-6 and TRBJ2-7; D not certain. The CDR3 length is 12 residues. Germline values: CDR1 MNHNY, CDR2 SVGAGI (reference sequence). The V end was cut by 3 bases, the J end by 5 bases, with 8 bases between.

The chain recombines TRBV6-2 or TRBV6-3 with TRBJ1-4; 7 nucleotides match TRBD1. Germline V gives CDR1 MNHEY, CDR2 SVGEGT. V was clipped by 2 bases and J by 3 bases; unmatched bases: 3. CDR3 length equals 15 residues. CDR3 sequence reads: CASSYPGGSNEKLFF. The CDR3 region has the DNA TGTGCCAGCAGTTACCCAGGGGGATCTAATGAAAAACTGTTTTTT.

CDR3: CASSGSVAGNTIYF. In DNA, the CDR3 is TGTGCCAGCAGCGGAAGTGTAGCTGGAAACACCATATATTTT. The chain recombines TRBV9 with TRBJ1-3; no reliable D call. CDR1 is SGDLS and CDR2 is YYNGEE in the germline V gene. Trimming cost V 3 bases and J 2 bases, with 9 bases left between them. This CDR3 contains 14 residues.

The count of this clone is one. The CDR3 DNA is TGTGCCAGCTCACCACTATCCCAGGGACAGCCGAACACCGGGGAGCTGTTTTTT. This codes for CASSPLSQGQPNTGELFF. The genes are TRBV18 and TRBJ2-2; 7 positions match TRBD1. Germline V gene data show CDR1 as KGHSH and CDR2 as LQKENI. CDR3 length: 18 amino acids. Trimming removed 1 base from V and 0 bases from J; junction bases left unmatched: 8.

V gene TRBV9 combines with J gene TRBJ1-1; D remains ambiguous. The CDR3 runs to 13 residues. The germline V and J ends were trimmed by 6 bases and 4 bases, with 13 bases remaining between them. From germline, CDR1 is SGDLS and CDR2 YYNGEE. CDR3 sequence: CASTEVDVTEAFF. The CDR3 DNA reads TGTGCCAGCACTGAAGTAGATGTCACTGAAGCTTTCTTT.

This chain's CDR3 is CASSLQAGVNEQFF. The DNA of the CDR3 is TGTGCCAGCAGCTTACAGGCGGGGGTTAATGAGCAGTTCTTC. V usage is TRBV7-3 and J usage is TRBJ2-1, with 7 bases aligning to TRBD2. The trim removed 2 bases at V and 7 bases at J, leaving 5 bases unmatched. The CDR3 has 14 residues. Germline CDR1 is SGHTA and CDR2 is FQGTGA.

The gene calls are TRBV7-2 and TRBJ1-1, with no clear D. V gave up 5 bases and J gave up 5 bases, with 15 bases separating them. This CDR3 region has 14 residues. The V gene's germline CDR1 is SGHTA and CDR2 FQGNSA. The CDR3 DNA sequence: TGTGCCAGCAGCCTGGGAACTCGAGGGACTGAAGCTTTCTTT. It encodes CASSLGTRGTEAFF.